The 7 T cell receptor beta chains given below trace back to one sample, sequenced in a study of T cells expressing NK-cell markers. TCRdb reprocessed the 5' RACE reads, with one entry per CDR3 protein and no DNA. In total, the table holds about 400,000 distinct CDR3 sequences. The sample comprised blood T cells: a sorted CD56 or NKG2C T cell subset, CD4+ or CD8+ T cells, or bulk PBMC T cells (not recorded which). Source of these receptors: a woman aged 50 to 60 in good health.

The CDR3 spells CSVELGGSVGYTF. The gene calls are TRBV29-1 and TRBJ1-2; no DNA is available, so the TRBD1 call from TCRdb remains unchecked. The CDR3 is 13 amino acids. Germline CDR1 and CDR2: SQVTM and ANQGSEA.

The chain uses TRBV7-8 and TRBJ2-5; lacking DNA, the TRBD2 call made by TCRdb goes unchecked. Germline lookup yields CDR1 SGHVS and CDR2 FQNEAQ. This CDR3 comprises 17 residues. The CDR3 region is CASSLGTSGSGAETQYF. The full variable domain, its missing parts supplied by reference TRBV7-8 and TRBJ2-5, is GAGVSQSPRYKVAKRGQDVALRCDPISGHVSLFWYQQALGQGPEFLTYFQNEAQLDKSGLPSDRFFAERPEGSVSTLKIQRTQQEDSAVYLCASSLGTSGSGAETQYFGPGTRLLVL.

The rearrangement joins TRBV4-1 to TRBJ2-3; TCRdb picks TRBD1, but there is no DNA to check that call. The CDR3 runs to 16 residues. CDR1 and CDR2 from the germline V gene are MGHRA and YSYEKL. This CDR3 reads CASSQERQGGADTQYF.

The chain links TRBV7-9 to TRBJ2-1. In germline, CDR1 is SEHNR, CDR2 FQNEAQ (reference sequence). The CDR3 contains 14 residues. CDR3 sequence reads: CASSLGFRLNEQFF.

This chain links TRBV27 with TRBJ2-1; TCRdb names TRBD1, which stays unverified in the absence of DNA. The germline gives CDR1 MNHEY, CDR2 SMNVEV (reference sequence). This CDR3 is 14 amino acids long. The CDR3 loop is CASSPTGRGDEQFF.

This sequence joins TRBV5-1 and TRBJ2-1; without DNA, the TCRdb call of TRBD2 cannot be checked. CDR1 SGHRS and CDR2 YFSETQ come from the germline V gene. The CDR3 is 15 residues long. The CDR3 here is CASSPSGSSYNEQFF.

The chain uses TRBV27 and TRBJ2-3; the D gene TCRdb calls, TRBD1, cannot be checked with no DNA. This CDR3 has 13 amino acids. From germline, CDR1 is MNHEY and CDR2 SMNVEV (reference sequence). The CDR3 reads CAISRVPTDTQYF.